The 15 T cell receptor beta chains in this list originate from one sample, sequenced in a study of blood T cell repertoires in COVID-19. Assay: immunoSEQ multiplex PCR; the TCRdb copy retains only in-frame clones and omits some. The sample has about 59,000 clones, 73% seen once. The sample consisted of peripheral blood. These TCRs come from a woman in her seventies with acute or convalescent COVID-19.

The rearrangement uses TRBV5-8 and TRBJ2-7, with 7 bases that match TRBD1. There are 15 residues in the CDR3. The V and J ends lost 4 bases and 3 bases, in that order; junction bases with no gene match: 10. CDR1 and CDR2 from the germline V gene are SGHTS and YDEGEE. Written as DNA, the CDR3 is TGTGCCAGCAGCGGCCGGGACAGACTAAACTACGAGCAGTACGTC. This codes for CASSGRDRLNYEQYV.

This chain uses TRBV5-1 with TRBJ2-2; maybe TRBD2 (5 bases). The germline gives CDR1 SGHRS, CDR2 YFSETQ. Trimming took off 0 bases at V and 5 bases at J, with 17 bases between the two ends. This CDR3 is built from 17 residues. Here the CDR3 reads CASSLGGGTGKTGELFF. DNA of the CDR3: TGCGCCAGCAGCTTGGGAGGTGGAACCGGGAAAACCGGGGAGCTGTTTTTT.

In this sample, this clone turned up a few times. The rearrangement links TRBV5-6 to TRBJ1-5, with TRBD1 as a possible D gene (5 bases). CDR3 length: 17 amino acids. V was trimmed by 4 bases and J by 3 bases, leaving 20 bases between them. CDR1 is SGHDT and CDR2 is YYEEEE in the germline V gene. CDR3 amino acids: CASSGGRGAGNNQPQHF. The CDR3 DNA sequence: TGTGCCAGCAGCGGGGGGAGAGGGGCAGGGAACAATCAGCCCCAGCATTTT.

V and J are TRBV5-3 and TRBJ2-7; 8 positions match TRBD1. TRBV5-3 counts as an open reading frame of uncertain function. With 4 bases clipped from V and 6 bases from J, the junction kept 15 bases outside the gene matches. The CDR3 contains 16 residues. This chain's CDR3 is CARSETGQEDLGEQYV. For the CDR3, the DNA is TGTGCCAGAAGCGAAACGGGACAGGAAGATTTAGGCGAGCAGTACGTC.

This rearrangement joins TRBV27 to TRBJ1-1, with D possibly TRBD1 on 6 matching bases. The length of the CDR3 is 14 residues. Germline assignment: CDR1 MNHEY and CDR2 SMNVEV (reference sequence). V was shortened by 4 bases and J by 8 bases, with 17 bases between the two germline ends. The CDR3 spells CASSSLDSKREAFF. In DNA, the CDR3 is TGTGCCAGCAGTTCCCTGGACAGTAAGCGGGAAGCTTTCTTT.

CDR3 in amino acids: CASSRTSWGTGELFF. The CDR3 DNA is TGTGCCAGCAGTCGGACTAGTTGGGGCACCGGGGAGCTGTTTTTT. The chain has TRBV6-2 or TRBV6-3 and TRBJ2-2; 7 bases match TRBD2. This CDR3 contains 15 residues. The V gene end was trimmed by 5 bases and the J gene end by 4 bases; junction bases not matched to a gene: 7. Germline CDR1 reads MNHEY; CDR2 reads SVGEGT.

The chain joins TRBV5-4 to TRBJ1-1; D possibly corresponds to TRBD1 (6 bases). Germline-derived CDR1 and CDR2 are SGHNT and YYREEE (reference sequence). The CDR3 has 14 residues. The germline V and J ends were trimmed by 0 bases and 1 base, with 7 bases remaining between them. CDR3 loop: CASSLGQENTEAFF. CDR3 sequence (DNA): TGTGCCAGCAGCTTGGGACAGGAGAACACTGAAGCTTTCTTT.

This clone showed up many times. The J gene is TRBJ1-5, the V gene TRBV23-1, with TRBD1 as a possible D gene (5 bases). TRBV23-1 is recorded as an ORF, its role being uncertain. The CDR3 totals 16 residues. The V and J ends lost 4 bases and 2 bases respectively, with 15 bases between them. The CDR3 sequence is CASSLEGRARNQPQHF. The CDR3 DNA sequence: TGCGCCAGCAGTCTCGAAGGCAGGGCCCGCAATCAGCCCCAGCATTTT.

The chain carries TRBV7-3 and TRBJ2-5; 8 positions agree with TRBD2. Germline lookup yields CDR1 SGHTA and CDR2 FQGTGA. The CDR3 spans 15 residues. After removal of 3 bases from V and 0 bases from J, the junction contained 3 bases not matched to a gene. The CDR3 reads CASSLTRGDQETQYF. CDR3 sequence (DNA): TGTGCCAGCAGCTTGACGCGGGGGGACCAAGAGACCCAGTACTTC.

The chain has TRBV6-5 and TRBJ2-5; D is possibly TRBD1 (5 bases). Germline V gives CDR1 MNHEY, CDR2 SVGAGI. The CDR3 spans 16 residues. V gave up 2 bases and J gave up 2 bases, with 15 bases separating them. CDR3 loop: CASSYRPSGAQETQYF. In DNA form, the CDR3 reads TGTGCCAGCAGTTACCGGCCTTCTGGGGCTCAAGAGACCCAGTACTTC.

This chain uses TRBV5-1 with TRBJ2-5; TRBD1 is a possible D gene (6 bases). CDR1 and CDR2 from the germline V gene are SGHRS and YFSETQ. V was cut by 5 bases and J by 5 bases, with 13 bases left in between. The CDR3 totals 13 residues. The CDR3 bases are TGCGCCAGCAGTAACAGGGTAGGGGAGACCCAGTACTTC. This encodes CASSNRVGETQYF.

CDR3 region: CASRRGDSGNTIYF. The CDR3 DNA follows: TGTGCCAGCAGAAGAGGTGACTCTGGAAACACCATATATTTT. This chain connects TRBV3-1 (or the pseudogene TRBV3-2) to TRBJ1-3; D unresolved. Germline V gene sequence: CDR1 LGHDT, CDR2 YNNKEL (reference sequence). V dropped 6 bases and J dropped 0 bases, with 9 bases sitting between them. There are 14 residues in the CDR3.

The rearrangement joins TRBV19 to TRBJ2-2, with TRBD2 matching 13 bases. Looked up from germline, CDR1 is LNHDA and CDR2 is SQIVND (reference sequence). V trimming: 4 bases; J trimming: 6 bases; junction bases outside the gene matches: 8. The CDR3 totals 17 residues. CDR3 amino acids: CASSTTYTSGGAGELFF. For the CDR3, the DNA is TGTGCCAGTAGTACGACTTATACTAGCGGGGGGGCCGGGGAGCTGTTTTTT. Supplemented by reference TRBV19 and TRBJ2-2, the full variable domain reads DGGITQSPKYLFRKEGQNVTLSCEQNLNHDAMYWYRQDPGQGLRLIYYSQIVNDFQKGDIAEGYSVSREKKESFPLTVTSAQKNPTAFYLCASSTTYTSGGAGELFFGEGSRLTVL.

The V and J genes are TRBV2 and TRBJ2-7, with D hard to call. The V and J ends lost 6 bases and 5 bases respectively, with 11 bases between them. The CDR3 runs 12 residues. Germline CDR1 is SNHLY and CDR2 is FYNNEI. CDR3 loop: CASRRISHEQYV. CDR3 in DNA: TGTGCCAGCAGGCGGATTAGTCACGAGCAGTACGTC.

This chain uses TRBV15 with TRBJ2-4; 11 nucleotides match TRBD1. V dropped 0 bases and J dropped 5; count of bases not matched to a gene: 0. Germline V CDR1 and CDR2: LNHNV, YYDKDF (reference sequence). The CDR3 sequence is 15 residues long. This CDR3 is CATSREDRGQNIQYF. CDR3 nucleotides: TGTGCCACCAGCAGAGAGGACAGGGGGCAAAACATTCAGTACTTC.